These 17 T cell receptor beta chains were all obtained from the same sample, sequenced in a study of blood T cell repertoires in COVID-19. Clones were sequenced by immunoSEQ multiplex PCR, and TCRdb holds only the in-frame ones, with some missing. The table shows 390,000 or so clones, with almost 90% occurring only once. The sequenced sample was peripheral blood. The receptors were sampled from a man aged 18 to 30 with active or convalescent COVID-19.

The chain carries TRBV7-2 and TRBJ1-2; 10 nucleotides line up with TRBD1. The length of the CDR3 is 14 residues. Germline V lookup: CDR1 SGHTA, CDR2 FQGNSA. V gave up 6 bases and J gave up 5 bases; unmatched junction bases: 6. CDR3 nucleotide sequence: TGTGCCAGCAGAAGGGGGACAGGGGAATATGGCTACACCTTC. It specifies CASRRGTGEYGYTF. Variable domain in full (rest from reference TRBV7-2 and TRBJ1-2): GAGVSQSPSNKVTEKGKDVELRCDPISGHTALYWYRQSLGQGLEFLIYFQGNSAPDKSGLPSDRFSAERTGGSVSTLTIQRTQQEDSAVYLCASRRGTGEYGYTFGSGTRLTVV.

This sequence joins TRBV28 and TRBJ2-5, with 10 nucleotides matching TRBD1. Trimming removed 8 bases from V and 8 bases from J; junction bases left unmatched: 11. This CDR3 region has 14 residues. Germline CDR1 MDHEN, CDR2 SYDVKM. The CDR3 spells CASYPRDRGGTQYF. The CDR3 DNA is TGTGCCAGCTACCCCCGGGACAGGGGAGGAACCCAGTACTTC. Based on the CDR3 plus reference TRBV28 and TRBJ2-5, the full variable domain is DVKVTQSSRYLVKRTGEKVFLECVQDMDHENMFWYRQDPGLGLRLIYFSYDVKMKEKGDIPEGYSVSREKKERFSLILESASTNQTSMYLCASYPRDRGGTQYFGPGTRLLVL.

A remark on this clone: The sample contains more than one DNA sequence encoding this CDR3. V and J are TRBV3-1 (or the pseudogene TRBV3-2) and TRBJ1-5; D may be TRBD1 (5 bases). CDR3 length equals 14 residues. Germline CDR1 reads LGHDT; CDR2 reads YNNKEL (reference sequence). Trimming pared 0 bases from V and 4 bases from J, leaving 7 bases between. As DNA, the CDR3 is TGTGCCAGCAGCCAAGATCGGGGGAATCAGCCCCAGCATTTT. It codes for CASSQDRGNQPQHF.

The rearrangement links TRBV27 to TRBJ1-6; TRBD1 might be the D (6 bases). CDR3 size: 18 residues. The germline V and J ends were trimmed by 3 bases and 4 bases, with 19 bases remaining between them. Germline V gene data show CDR1 as MNHEY and CDR2 as SMNVEV (reference sequence). Written as DNA, the CDR3 is TGTGCCAGCAGTTTCCGGAGGGGGGGCGCGATATATAATTCACCCCTCCACTTT. This sequence encodes CASSFRRGGAIYNSPLHF.

The chain carries TRBV19 and TRBJ2-5, with TRBD1 matching over 9 bases. The V gene's germline CDR1 is LNHDA and CDR2 SQIVND (reference sequence). Germline trimming cut 2 bases from V and 4 bases from J; bases unmatched to any gene: 2. The CDR3 is 14 amino acids. This CDR3 reads CASSILQGAETQYF. CDR3 in DNA: TGTGCCAGTAGTATATTACAGGGGGCAGAGACCCAGTACTTC.

V gene TRBV11-3 combines with J gene TRBJ2-3, with 7 bases aligning to TRBD1. The junction had 0 bases not matched to a gene; V was cut back by 0 bases and J by 0 bases. This CDR3 spans 15 amino acids. Germline V gene lookup returns CDR1 SGHNT and CDR2 YENEEA. The CDR3 loop is CASSLDRGSTDTQYF. In DNA form, the CDR3 reads TGTGCCAGCAGCTTAGACAGGGGGAGCACAGATACGCAGTATTTT.

The chain's CDR3 is CASSLGQANNEQFF. The CDR3 DNA follows: TGTGCCAGCAGCTTGGGACAGGCCAACAATGAGCAGTTCTTC. This chain joins TRBV7-6 and TRBJ2-1, with 8 bases identical to TRBD1. Per the germline V gene, CDR1 is SGHVS and CDR2 is FNYEAQ. The CDR3 has 14 residues. The V and J ends lost 3 bases and 5 bases, in that order; junction bases with no gene match: 3.

The chain uses TRBV11-1 and TRBJ1-6, with 12 bases fitting TRBD1. J was trimmed by 9 bases and V by 7 bases; bases with no gene match: 10. There are 16 residues in the CDR3. Germline CDR1 reads SGHAT; CDR2 reads FQDESV (reference sequence). In nucleotides, the CDR3 is TGTGCCAGCAAGTCCGGGACAGGGGGCGTTGGTTCACCCCTCCACTTT. This encodes CASKSGTGGVGSPLHF.

The CDR3 nucleotides are TGCGCCAGCAGTAATCGAGCGGGAGTGGGCACCGGGGAGCTGTTTTTT. Translated, it gives CASSNRAGVGTGELFF. This chain links TRBV5-1 with TRBJ2-2, with TRBD2 identical over 8 bases. Germline assignment: CDR1 SGHRS and CDR2 YFSETQ. This CDR3 is built from 16 residues. The V gene end was trimmed by 5 bases and the J gene end by 4 bases; junction bases not matched to a gene: 10.

The chain joins TRBV28 to TRBJ2-1; weak D call: TRBD2 (5 bases). The CDR3 runs to 13 residues. The germline V and J ends were trimmed by 4 bases and 4 bases, with 8 bases remaining between them. Germline CDR1 reads MDHEN; CDR2 reads SYDVKM. The chain's CDR3 is CASSSDYYNEQFF. The DNA for the CDR3 is TGTGCCAGCAGTTCAGACTATTACAATGAGCAGTTCTTC.

The chain recombines TRBV10-3 with TRBJ2-1; 7 bases fit TRBD2. Germline CDR1 reads ENHRY; CDR2 reads SYGVKD. The CDR3 contains 12 residues. V was pared by 8 bases and J by 5 bases, with 3 bases of the junction left unmatched. The CDR3 DNA reads as TGTGCCATCCGGGGGGATAACAATGAGCAGTTCTTC. It yields the protein CAIRGDNNEQFF.

V and J are TRBV7-6 and TRBJ2-1; TRBD2 matches 8 bases. Per the germline V gene, CDR1 is SGHVS and CDR2 is FNYEAQ. The CDR3 runs to 17 residues. V dropped 5 bases and J dropped 5; count of bases not matched to a gene: 14. The CDR3 DNA is TGTGCCAGCAGCGCACCGGTCCTTGGGACTAGTAACAATGAGCAGTTCTTC. It codes for CASSAPVLGTSNNEQFF. Supplemented by reference TRBV7-6 and TRBJ2-1, the full variable domain reads GAGVSQSPRYKVTKRGQDVALRCDPISGHVSLYWYRQALGQGPEFLTYFNYEAQQDKSGLPNDRFSAERPEGSISTLTIQRTEQRDSAMYRCASSAPVLGTSNNEQFFGPGTRLTVL.

This chain joins TRBV5-6 and TRBJ2-7; 8 bases line up with TRBD1. Germline V gives CDR1 SGHDT, CDR2 YYEEEE. V lost 0 bases to trimming and J lost 0 bases; unmatched junction nucleotides: 14. This CDR3 region has 19 residues. The CDR3 DNA sequence: TGTGCCAGCAGCTTGGCCCGGACAGGGATTAAAGGAGGCTCCTACGAGCAGTACTTC. This codes for CASSLARTGIKGGSYEQYF.

This clone was observed once. The rearrangement links TRBV6-2 or TRBV6-3 to TRBJ1-5; 10 bases line up with TRBD1. The length of the CDR3 is 16 residues. Losses at the gene ends were 0 bases for V and 3 bases for J; bases not matched to a gene: 2. Germline CDR1 is MNHEY and CDR2 is SVGEGT. This CDR3 is CASSYSGQGFNQPQHF. For the CDR3, the DNA is TGTGCCAGCAGTTACTCGGGACAGGGGTTCAATCAGCCCCAGCATTTT.

This clone was recorded once. The chain links TRBV6-6 to TRBJ1-5, with 7 bases matching TRBD1. The germline V gene has CDR1 MNHNY and CDR2 SVGAGI (reference sequence). Trimming cost V 5 bases and J 6 bases; bases outside gene matches: 13. This CDR3 spans 16 amino acids. For the CDR3, the DNA is TGTGCCAGCAGTAACAGGGGCCGGGGCGTGGGTCAGCCCCAGCATTTT. Translation: CASSNRGRGVGQPQHF.

V gene TRBV12-3 or TRBV12-4 combines with J gene TRBJ1-5; D is uncertain. V gave up 0 bases and J gave up 2 bases, with 2 bases separating them. The CDR3 covers 13 residues. CDR3 bases: TGTGCCAGCAGTTTAGCCGGCAATCAGCCCCAGCATTTT. This sequence encodes CASSLAGNQPQHF.

The chain is built from TRBV5-5 and TRBJ1-4, with TRBD1 matching 9 bases. The V gene end was trimmed by 4 bases and the J gene end by 6 bases; junction bases not matched to a gene: 7. Per the germline V gene, CDR1 is SGHKS and CDR2 is YYEKEE (reference sequence). There are 15 residues in the CDR3. The CDR3 here is CASSQPGQGHEKLFF. The CDR3 DNA reads TGTGCCAGCAGCCAGCCGGGACAGGGACATGAAAAACTGTTTTTT.